Listed here are 23 T cell receptor beta chains from one sample, sequenced in a study of Ad26.COV2.S vaccination and SARS-CoV-2 variants (dated by TCRdb to about 2021). The method behind the library was the immunoSEQ multiplex PCR assay. TCRdb retrieved this table from immuneACCESS and kept in-frame rearrangements only. Not all clones are present; in checked studies, unresolved V genes account for under half, and no reason is known for the remainder. In this sample the table shows approximately 420,000 clones, approximately 88% of which occur a single time. The ten biggest clones cover about 3.5% of the sample. The sample's treatment or condition label, in plain terms: roughly 19 received Ad26.COV2.S at low or high dose, single or two shots; 5 received placebo; per-sample allocation not given. For vaccine and placebo recipients, repertoires were sequenced using samples collected on day 63 after the first injection.

The sample here was peripheral blood, taken in a trial of Ad26.COV2.S vaccine versus placebo. These receptors all come from a person between 18 and 60 years old who received the Ad26.COV2.S COVID-19 vaccine or a placebo.

The V call is TRBV7-8, the J call TRBJ2-1, with 12 bases that match TRBD2. CDR1 is SGHVS, CDR2 FQNEAQ, per germline. The CDR3 contains 15 residues. Unmatched junction bases numbered 4, after V lost 4 bases and J lost 6 bases. CDR3 loop: CASSSTSGGTNEQFF. Here the CDR3 DNA reads TGTGCCAGCAGCTCTACTAGCGGGGGGACCAATGAGCAGTTCTTC.

The rearrangement uses TRBV6-5 and TRBJ1-5; maybe TRBD1 (6 bases). Germline V CDR1 and CDR2: MNHEY, SVGAGI. V lost 5 bases to trimming and J lost 0 bases, with 11 bases between them. This CDR3 has 15 residues. The CDR3 loop reads CASSRGPLSNQPQHF. The CDR3 bases are TGTGCCAGCAGTCGGGGGCCCCTTAGCAATCAGCCCCAGCATTTT.

The CDR3 coding sequence is TGTGCCAGCAGCGCATCGACAGGGAGGGAAGCTTTCTTT. The encoded protein is CASSASTGREAFF. V is TRBV7-2 and J is TRBJ1-1, with 7 bases fitting TRBD1. CDR1 is SGHTA and CDR2 is FQGNSA in the germline V gene. The trim removed 5 bases at V and 8 bases at J, leaving 8 bases unmatched. The CDR3 runs to 13 residues. Complete variable domain (other parts from reference TRBV7-2 and TRBJ1-1): GAGVSQSPSNKVTEKGKDVELRCDPISGHTALYWYRQSLGQGLEFLIYFQGNSAPDKSGLPSDRFSAERTGGSVSTLTIQRTQQEDSAVYLCASSASTGREAFFGQGTRLTVV.

The chain employs TRBV10-3 and TRBJ2-3; 11 nucleotides line up with TRBD2. Germline-derived CDR1 and CDR2 are ENHRY and SYGVKD. CDR3 length: 17 residues. Trimming removed 10 bases from V and 0 bases from J; junction bases left unmatched: 12. CDR3 sequence: CATASGGYSLSTDTQYF. CDR3 DNA: TGTGCCACGGCTAGCGGGGGGTATTCTTTGAGCACAGATACGCAGTATTTT.

The J gene is TRBJ2-3, the V gene TRBV20-1, with a possible D match to TRBD2 (6 bases). Trimming left V 3 bases short and J 2 bases short, with 15 bases between. CDR1 is DFQATT and CDR2 is SNEGSKA in the germline V gene (reference sequence). The CDR3 extends over 15 amino acids. The chain's CDR3 is CSASIAALNTDTQYF. CDR3 nucleotide sequence: TGCAGTGCTAGTATAGCGGCCCTAAACACAGATACGCAGTATTTT.

This chain uses TRBV7-2 with TRBJ2-1; D is unclear. Germline V gives CDR1 SGHTA, CDR2 FQGNSA. This CDR3 is built from 13 residues. The V end lost 1 base, the J end lost 6 bases, and 7 bases lay between the germline ends. The CDR3 here is CASSLGGFNEQFF. CDR3 bases: TGTGCCAGCAGCTTAGGCGGCTTCAATGAGCAGTTCTTC. Looking up the rest from reference TRBV7-2 and TRBJ2-1 gives the full variable domain: GAGVSQSPSNKVTEKGKDVELRCDPISGHTALYWYRQSLGQGLEFLIYFQGNSAPDKSGLPSDRFSAERTGGSVSTLTIQRTQQEDSAVYLCASSLGGFNEQFFGPGTRLTVL.

The chain combines TRBV7-2 with TRBJ1-1; possible D gene TRBD1, 5 bases. V was trimmed by 3 bases and J by 1 base, leaving 9 bases between them. The V gene's germline CDR1 is SGHTA and CDR2 FQGNSA. The CDR3 spans 14 residues. The CDR3 nucleotides are TGTGCCAGCAGCTTGGGGCCTCCGAACACTGAAGCTTTCTTT. Protein sequence: CASSLGPPNTEAFF.

This clone was detected once. This chain joins TRBV9 and TRBJ1-2; 10 bases map to TRBD1. CDR3 length: 16 residues. CDR1 is SGDLS, CDR2 YYNGEE, per germline. The ends lost 4 bases at V and 4 bases at J; junction bases unmatched: 10. CDR3: CASSLKTGGDSYGYTF. The CDR3 nucleotides read TGTGCCAGCAGCCTAAAGACAGGGGGCGATTCCTATGGCTACACCTTC.

The chain employs TRBV5-4 and TRBJ2-3, with D uncertain. Germline V CDR1 and CDR2: SGHNT, YYREEE (reference sequence). The CDR3 sequence is 14 residues long. Between the trimmed V and J ends, which lost 0 bases and 1 base, there was a span of 6 bases. For the CDR3, the DNA is TGTGCCAGCAGCTTGGATGGCCGCACAGATACGCAGTATTTT. Its protein is CASSLDGRTDTQYF.

This rearrangement joins TRBV27 to TRBJ1-5, with 7 nucleotides matching TRBD1. Trimming cost V 6 bases and J 6 bases; bases outside gene matches: 14. This CDR3 is built from 16 residues. The V gene's germline CDR1 is MNHEY and CDR2 SMNVEV (reference sequence). CDR3 sequence reads: CASRRTGQALGQPQHF. As DNA, the CDR3 is TGTGCCAGCAGAAGAACCGGACAGGCGCTTGGTCAGCCCCAGCATTTT.

The chain couples TRBV4-1 to TRBJ2-3; D unclear. Trimming took 0 bases from V and 0 from J, leaving 13 bases between them. Germline loops: CDR1 MGHRA, CDR2 YSYEKL. The CDR3 is made up of 17 amino acids. CDR3 sequence reads: CASSQDPPGHSTDTQYF. CDR3 nucleotides: TGCGCCAGCAGCCAAGATCCCCCCGGCCACAGCACAGATACGCAGTATTTT.

This CDR3 is CAISDTNRGDNEQFF. CDR3 in DNA: TGTGCCATCAGTGATACGAACAGAGGAGACAATGAGCAGTTCTTC. The genes are TRBV10-3 and TRBJ2-1; D gene unclear. This CDR3 comprises 15 residues. V was shortened by 3 bases and J by 5 bases, with 14 bases between the two germline ends. CDR1 and CDR2 (germline): ENHRY, SYGVKD.

The rearrangement joins TRBV7-9 to TRBJ1-2; D not certain. In germline, CDR1 is SEHNR, CDR2 FQNEAQ (reference sequence). CDR3 size: 16 residues. The V and J ends lost 5 bases and 1 base respectively, with 17 bases between them. Here the CDR3 reads CASSPVGLGSNYGYTF. The CDR3 DNA follows: TGTGCCAGCAGCCCAGTAGGGTTAGGGAGTAACTATGGCTACACCTTC. The full variable domain, with the rest looked up from reference TRBV7-9 and TRBJ1-2, is DTGVSQNPRHKITKRGQNVTFRCDPISEHNRLYWYRQTLGQGPEFLTYFQNEAQLEKSRLLSDRFSAERPKGSFSTLEIQRTEQGDSAMYLCASSPVGLGSNYGYTFGSGTRLTVV.

CDR3 nucleotides: TGTGCCAGCAGTGCTTCGGGGGTGCGGGAGCAGTACTTC. It codes for CASSASGVREQYF. The V call is TRBV27, the J call TRBJ2-7, with a weak D call TRBD2 (6 bases). V shed 5 bases and J shed 7 bases, with 15 bases lying between them. This CDR3 contains 13 residues. CDR1 and CDR2 from the germline V gene are MNHEY and SMNVEV (reference sequence).

The V and J genes are TRBV28 and TRBJ1-3; D not certain. The germline V gene encodes CDR1 MDHEN and CDR2 SYDVKM. The CDR3 extends over 13 amino acids. V dropped 8 bases and J dropped 0 bases, with 8 bases sitting between them. CDR3 sequence (DNA): TGTGCCAGCCCCTCGAGCTCTGGAAACACCATATATTTT. This codes for CASPSSSGNTIYF.

V gene TRBV7-8 combines with J gene TRBJ2-1; no definite D call. Per the germline V gene, CDR1 is SGHVS and CDR2 is FQNEAQ. Trimming removed 4 bases from V and 7 bases from J, with 11 bases in between. CDR3 length: 13 residues. For the CDR3, the DNA is TGTGCCAGCAGCTCGCCCTCGAGGAATGAGCAGTTCTTC. Protein: CASSSPSRNEQFF. The complete variable domain, with remaining parts taken from reference TRBV7-8 and TRBJ2-1, reads GAGVSQSPRYKVAKRGQDVALRCDPISGHVSLFWYQQALGQGPEFLTYFQNEAQLDKSGLPSDRFFAERPEGSVSTLKIQRTQQEDSAVYLCASSSPSRNEQFFGPGTRLTVL.

This clone was seen a few times. V gene TRBV6-1 combines with J gene TRBJ1-6, with D unclear. Trimming left V 0 bases short and J 6 bases short, with 6 bases between. CDR3 length: 14 residues. CDR1 is MNHNS and CDR2 is SASEGT in the germline V gene. CDR3 nucleotides: TGTGCCAGCAGTGAAGCTATTCTTAATTCACCCCTCCACTTT. This codes for CASSEAILNSPLHF.

This clone was counted once. The V and J genes are TRBV7-3 and TRBJ2-3, with 8 bases lining up with TRBD2. The germline gives CDR1 SGHTA, CDR2 FQGTGA. This CDR3 contains 14 residues. V dropped 5 bases and J dropped 6; count of bases not matched to a gene: 7. The chain's CDR3 is CASSLGTSADTQYF. Written as DNA, the CDR3 is TGTGCCAGCAGCCTCGGGACTAGTGCCGATACGCAGTATTTT.

The chain uses TRBV12-3 or TRBV12-4 and TRBJ1-4; no reliable D call. The V end was cut by 6 bases, the J end by 6 bases, with 11 bases between. This CDR3 region has 13 residues. CDR3 DNA sequence: TGTGCCAGCAGGTTACGAGGGTATGAAAAACTGTTTTTT. Its protein product is CASRLRGYEKLFF.

J is TRBJ2-3 and V is TRBV7-3, with a possible D match to TRBD2 (5 bases). The CDR3 contains 15 residues. CDR1 and CDR2 from the germline V gene are SGHTA and FQGTGA. V was shortened by 2 bases and J by 4 bases, with 13 bases between the two germline ends. For the CDR3, the DNA is TGTGCCAGCAGCTTAGAGGGCCGGGCCCCAGATACGCAGTATTTT. Its translation is CASSLEGRAPDTQYF.

The chain carries TRBV9 and TRBJ2-1, with TRBD1 identical over 9 bases. From germline, CDR1 is SGDLS and CDR2 YYNGEE. V gave up 0 bases and J gave up 9 bases; unmatched junction bases: 7. The CDR3 is 15 amino acids. The CDR3 sequence is CASSVAQGAFSEQFF. CDR3 nucleotides: TGTGCCAGCAGCGTAGCACAGGGGGCATTTAGTGAGCAGTTCTTC. Looking up the rest from reference TRBV9 and TRBJ2-1 gives the full variable domain: DSGVTQTPKHLITATGQRVTLRCSPRSGDLSVYWYQQSLDQGLQFLIQYYNGEERAKGNILERFSAQQFPDLHSELNLSSLELGDSALYFCASSVAQGAFSEQFFGPGTRLTVL.

The chain uses TRBV11-2 and TRBJ1-2, with D maybe TRBD1 (6 bases). This CDR3 is 18 amino acids long. Germline values: CDR1 SGHAT, CDR2 FQNNGV. V was clipped by 5 bases and J by 7 bases, with 29 bases between them. The CDR3 DNA is TGTGCCAGCAGCGCTAGGGACACACTGATCTCTAGGATATCTGGCTACACCTTC. It yields the protein CASSARDTLISRISGYTF.

This chain joins TRBV30 and TRBJ1-4; no reliable D call. Trimming shortened V by 0 bases and J by 8 bases, and 10 bases separated the two germline ends. The CDR3 totals 13 residues. Germline V CDR1 and CDR2: GTSNPN, SVGIG (reference sequence). CDR3 protein: CAWSVNEREKLFF. Here the CDR3 DNA reads TGTGCCTGGAGTGTAAATGAAAGAGAAAAACTGTTTTTT. Together with reference TRBV30 and TRBJ1-4, the CDR3 gives the full variable domain: SQTIHQWPATLVQPVGSPLSLECTVEGTSNPNLYWYRQAAGRGLQLLFYSVGIGQISSEVPQNLSASRPQDRQFILSSKKLLLSDSGFYLCAWSVNEREKLFFGSGTQLSVL.